The sequence of this T cell receptor (beta chain) was determined in a study of technical replicates of blood from several donors. Produced via immunoSEQ multiplex PCR; TCRdb's table is partial and in-frame only. The top ten hold around 0.37% of the sample, which has some 80,000 clones, over 75% seen once. Germline CDR1 MDHEN, CDR2 SYDVKM. V gave up 6 bases and J gave up 2 bases, with 12 bases separating them. The CDR3 extends over 14 amino acids. This receptor was identified in a human donor in good health. Sequenced material: T cells isolated from PBMCs. The rearrangement uses TRBV28 and TRBJ2-3; D is possibly TRBD1 (5 bases). The CDR3 region has the DNA TGTGCCAGCAGCCGCGGACAACCCACAGATACGCAGTATTTT. It encodes CASSRGQPTDTQYF. The whole variable domain, filled in from reference TRBV28 and TRBJ2-3, reads DVKVTQSSRYLVKRTGEKVFLECVQDMDHENMFWYRQDPGLGLRLIYFSYDVKMKEKGDIPEGYSVSREKKERFSLILESASTNQTSMYLCASSRGQPTDTQYFGPGTRLTVL.